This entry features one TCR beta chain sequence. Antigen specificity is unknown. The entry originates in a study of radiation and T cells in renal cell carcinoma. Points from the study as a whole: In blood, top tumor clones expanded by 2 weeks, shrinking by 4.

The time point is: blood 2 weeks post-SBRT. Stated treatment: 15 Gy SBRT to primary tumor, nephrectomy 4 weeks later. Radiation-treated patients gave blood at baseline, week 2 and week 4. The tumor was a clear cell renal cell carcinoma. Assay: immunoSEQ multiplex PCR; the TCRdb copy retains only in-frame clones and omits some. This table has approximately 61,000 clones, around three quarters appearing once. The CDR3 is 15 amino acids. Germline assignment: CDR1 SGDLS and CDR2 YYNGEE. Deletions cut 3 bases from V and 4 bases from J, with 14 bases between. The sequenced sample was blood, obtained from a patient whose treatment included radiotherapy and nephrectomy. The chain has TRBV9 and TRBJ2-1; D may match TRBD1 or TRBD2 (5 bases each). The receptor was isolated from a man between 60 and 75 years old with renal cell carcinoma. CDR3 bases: TGTGCCAGCAGCGGGGACCAAAAGACATACAATGAGCAGTTCTTC. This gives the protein CASSGDQKTYNEQFF.